This TCR beta chain is from a study of T-cell reconstitution after alpha-beta-depleted transplantation in children. Overall study findings and caveats: Elevated TCRbeta diversity at day 60 was traced, in some patients, to surviving recipient T cells and thymic progenitors.

This clonotype occurred many times. What it recognizes is unknown. Molecular barcoding with unique molecular identifiers was used for the TCRbeta library. TCRdb ran MiXCR on the PCR reads and lists one entry per CDR3 protein. Among nearly 350,000 distinct CDR3 sequences listed, around 15% were seen once. Here the sequenced sample was PBMCs, mostly from graft donor cells, taken 360 days after TCRalphabeta/CD19-depleted stem cell transplant. This sequence originates from a male patient aged 2-15 years who had a stem cell transplant for acute lymphoblastic leukemia, so the T cells may come from the graft donor.

CDR3 region: CASSQDPDSQFF. The CDR3 DNA reads TGTGCCAGCAGCCAAGATCCGGACTCGCAGTTCTTC. The genes are TRBV4-2 and TRBJ2-1, with a weak D call TRBD2 (5 bases). CDR3 length equals 12 residues. In germline, CDR1 is LGHNA, CDR2 YNFKEQ. Between the trimmed V and J ends, which lost 0 bases and 12 bases, there was a span of 9 bases.